These 16 T cell receptor beta chains came from one sample sequenced in a study of T cells after yellow fever vaccination. A single record per CDR3 protein comes from TCRdb applying MiXCR to the 5' RACE reads. Of 450,000 to 650,000 distinct CDR3 sequences listed, about 13% are singletons. Sequenced material: PBMCs, taken on the day of the yellow fever booster vaccination. The receptors shown here come from a young man who received the YFV17D yellow fever vaccine.

The sample holds a few counts of this clonotype. The genes are TRBV20-1 and TRBJ2-5; D is unresolved. The CDR3 loop spans 12 amino acids. With 7 bases removed from V and 7 bases from J, the gap between germline ends came to 16 bases. Germline lookup yields CDR1 DFQATT and CDR2 SNEGSKA (reference sequence). The CDR3 coding sequence is TGCAGTGTCTCTGCCCGTATGGTGACCCAGTACTTC. It specifies CSVSARMVTQYF.

This clonotype was counted a few times. The rearrangement joins TRBV7-2 to TRBJ2-1, with 8 bases lining up with TRBD2. This CDR3 spans 16 amino acids. Unmatched junction bases numbered 9, after V lost 1 base and J lost 7 bases. Germline V lookup: CDR1 SGHTA, CDR2 FQGNSA. The DNA for the CDR3 is TGTGCCAGCAGCTTAGAGCCGGGAGGGCGGAAAAATGAGCAGTTCTTC. This gives the protein CASSLEPGGRKNEQFF. Full variable domain (missing parts from reference TRBV7-2 and TRBJ2-1): GAGVSQSPSNKVTEKGKDVELRCDPISGHTALYWYRQSLGQGLEFLIYFQGNSAPDKSGLPSDRFSAERTGGSVSTLTIQRTQQEDSAVYLCASSLEPGGRKNEQFFGPGTRLTVL.

This clonotype was counted only a few times. The rearrangement links TRBV9 to TRBJ2-7, with TRBD1 identical over 8 bases. Germline lookup yields CDR1 SGDLS and CDR2 YYNGEE. CDR3 length: 13 residues. V shed 4 bases and J 5 bases; nucleotides not matched to a gene: 5. CDR3 protein: CASSPSTGDEQYF. The CDR3 DNA reads TGTGCCAGCAGCCCCTCGACAGGGGACGAGCAGTACTTC.

This clonotype was observed at least ten times. The chain uses TRBV5-1 and TRBJ2-3; a possible D gene is TRBD1 (5 bases). The CDR3 covers 11 residues. The germline V and J ends were trimmed by 0 bases and 10 bases, with 6 bases remaining between them. From germline, CDR1 is SGHRS and CDR2 YFSETQ. The CDR3 DNA is TGCGCCAGCAGCTTGGTGGGGCCGCAGTATTTT. Its translation is CASSLVGPQYF.

The chain joins TRBV5-5 to TRBJ2-5, with TRBD2 matching 10 bases. Germline lookup yields CDR1 SGHKS and CDR2 YYEKEE (reference sequence). The J segment lost 7 bases and the V segment lost 3 bases, leaving 18 bases of the junction unmatched. CDR3 length: 18 residues. CDR3 loop: CASSSRSATSGPAGTQYF. The CDR3 DNA is TGTGCCAGCAGCTCCCGATCTGCGACTAGCGGGCCTGCCGGGACCCAGTACTTC.

Only a few counts were recorded for this clonotype. Germline and junction disagree at one end, which may indicate a read error. The CDR3: CAIREWEGGQETQYF. The CDR3 DNA sequence: TGTGCCATCAGAGAGTGGGAGGGAGGGCAAGAGACCCAGTACTTC. The chain combines TRBV10-3 with TRBJ2-5; 7 nucleotides agree with TRBD2. The germline V gene has CDR1 ENHRY and CDR2 SYGVKD. CDR3 length equals 15 residues.

This clonotype was counted a few times. The chain employs TRBV5-1 and TRBJ1-2; D is uncertain. V was clipped by 2 bases and J by 5 bases, with 13 bases between them. Germline CDR1 and CDR2: SGHRS and YFSETQ. This CDR3 spans 14 amino acids. CDR3 DNA: TGCGCCAGCAGCTTCGACCTAGGCCTTTATGGCTACACCTTC. The encoded protein is CASSFDLGLYGYTF.

The rearrangement links TRBV20-1 to TRBJ2-5; weak D call: TRBD2 (5 bases). Deletions cut 4 bases from V and 3 bases from J, with 9 bases between. This CDR3 region has 12 residues. Germline lookup yields CDR1 DFQATT and CDR2 SNEGSKA (reference sequence). For the CDR3, the DNA is TGCAGTGCTAATTCCGGGAAAGAGACCCAGTACTTC. Amino acid sequence: CSANSGKETQYF.

The chain is built from TRBV25-1 and TRBJ2-7, with TRBD2 identical over 10 bases. CDR3 size: 15 residues. Germline V lookup: CDR1 MGHDK, CDR2 SYGVNS. V trimming: 3 bases; J trimming: 2 bases; junction bases outside the gene matches: 4. DNA for the CDR3: TGTGCCAGCAGTGAGTCGCTAGCGGGAGCCTACGAGCAGTACTTC. Translation: CASSESLAGAYEQYF.

In its sample, this clonotype was seen a few times. The J gene is TRBJ2-6, the V gene TRBV7-3; possibly TRBD2 for D (5 bases). Germline assignment: CDR1 SGHTA and CDR2 FQGTGA. V lost 0 bases and J 3 bases, leaving 9 bases between the germline ends. The CDR3 has 16 residues. The CDR3 region is CASSLTSGSGANVLTF. As DNA, the CDR3 is TGTGCCAGCAGCTTAACATCGGGAAGTGGGGCCAACGTCCTGACTTTC. Full variable domain (missing parts from reference TRBV7-3 and TRBJ2-6): GAGVSQTPSNKVTEKGKYVELRCDPISGHTALYWYRQSLGQGPEFLIYFQGTGAADDSGLPNDRFFAVRPEGSVSTLKIQRTERGDSAVYLCASSLTSGSGANVLTFGAGSRLTVL.

The V gene is TRBV5-6, the J gene TRBJ2-7; D call uncertain. Deletions cut 4 bases from V and 2 bases from J, with 7 bases between. From germline, CDR1 is SGHDT and CDR2 YYEEEE. The CDR3 has 12 residues. DNA of the CDR3: TGTGCCAGCAGCATCGCGACCTACGAGCAGTACTTC. It yields the protein CASSIATYEQYF.

This clonotype was seen a handful of times. The chain joins TRBV6-2 or TRBV6-3 to TRBJ1-4, with a tentative D call TRBD1 (6 bases). Germline values: CDR1 MNHEY, CDR2 SVGEGT. With 6 bases removed from V and 0 bases from J, the gap between germline ends came to 14 bases. The CDR3 covers 16 residues. Here the CDR3 DNA reads TGTGCCAGCAGACAACAGGGATGGGCAACTAATGAAAAACTGTTTTTT. This encodes CASRQQGWATNEKLFF.

This chain joins TRBV11-2 and TRBJ2-7; D is unclear. CDR3 length: 11 amino acids. V lost 4 bases and J 6 bases, leaving 7 bases between the germline ends. Germline lookup yields CDR1 SGHAT and CDR2 FQNNGV. The CDR3 nucleotides are TGTGCCAGCAGCTACCGTCTCGAGCAGTACTTC. It specifies CASSYRLEQYF.

This clonotype was counted a few times. This chain links TRBV29-1 with TRBJ1-1; D not certain. Germline CDR1 reads SQVTM; CDR2 reads ANQGSEA. This CDR3 comprises 12 residues. This chain's CDR3 is CSGVRRNTEAFF. CDR3 DNA sequence: TGCAGTGGGGTTCGGAGGAACACTGAAGCTTTCTTT.

This clonotype was detected a few times. The rearrangement links TRBV28 to TRBJ2-3; TRBD2 aligns across 9 bases. The CDR3 spans 14 residues. After removal of 7 bases from V and 4 bases from J, the junction contained 6 bases not matched to a gene. Germline CDR1 MDHEN, CDR2 SYDVKM. Written as DNA, the CDR3 is TGTGCCAGCACCCCTAGCGGGAACCCAGATACGCAGTATTTT. This encodes CASTPSGNPDTQYF.

This clonotype turned up a few times. The chain combines TRBV5-1 with TRBJ2-7; possible D gene TRBD1, 6 bases. The V gene's germline CDR1 is SGHRS and CDR2 YFSETQ. The CDR3 spans 14 residues. With 2 bases removed from V and 2 bases from J, the gap between germline ends came to 11 bases. CDR3 bases: TGCGCCAGCAGCTTTTCGACAGGTACCTACGAGCAGTACTTC. Its protein is CASSFSTGTYEQYF.